This TCR beta chain was profiled in a study of T cell clones after liver transplantation. For the study at large: In this trial, immunosuppression withdrawal was attempted within 2 years of liver transplant.

Overall study results and limits: Post-transplant, graft-donor-reactive CD4 TCRbeta sequences in blood dropped significantly in most of the 8 subjects.

To note about this clone: As yet, its antigen is unknown.

Germline V gene lookup returns CDR1 SEHNR and CDR2 FQNEAQ (reference sequence). The CDR3 covers 17 residues. The trim removed 1 base at V and 5 bases at J, leaving 10 bases unmatched. The repertoire was sequenced with immunoSEQ multiplex PCR; TCRdb's copy has only in-frame clones and lacks some. The sample has 15,000 to 20,000 clones, roughly nine tenths seen once. The origin of this receptor is a human patient who received a liver transplant. Some T cells may be supplied by the graft donor. V is TRBV7-9 and J is TRBJ2-1; 8 positions agree with TRBD2. Sequenced material: CD8+ T cells from blood, taken approximately 45 months after liver transplant. CDR3 in amino acids: CASSLGPAGVWNNEQFF. The CDR3 DNA is TGTGCCAGCAGCTTAGGGCCAGCGGGAGTTTGGAACAATGAGCAGTTCTTC.